The 15 T cell receptor beta chains reported below all come from one sample, sequenced in a study of cytomegalovirus exposure and HLA in healthy donors. Primers included in the PCR were 60 Vbeta and 13 Jbeta primers. TCRdb's table, derived via immunoSEQ multiplex PCR, lists solely in-frame clones and lacks some. The sample gives 150,000 to 200,000 clones, roughly 68% of which show up once; about 10% is in the top ten. Sequencing input: PBMCs. These TCRs come from a man younger than 45 in good health and CMV-seropositive.

There are a few counts of this clone. The CDR3 loop is CAISESGLRSTYEQFF. DNA for the CDR3: TGTGCCATCAGTGAGTCCGGACTCCGCTCTACTTATGAGCAGTTCTTC. The rearrangement links TRBV10-3 to TRBJ2-1, with D possibly TRBD2 on 5 matching bases. The CDR3 has 16 amino acids. CDR1 and CDR2 from the germline V gene are ENHRY and SYGVKD. V lost 0 bases, J lost 8 bases, and 17 bases lay in between.

DNA of the CDR3: TGTGCCAGCAGCTTAGCGGGGTCAGGGTATAAGGGGAACACTGAAGCTTTCTTT. Amino acids: CASSLAGSGYKGNTEAFF. The J gene is TRBJ1-1, the V gene TRBV7-9; D possibly corresponds to TRBD1 (5 bases). V lost 0 bases and J lost 1, with 18 bases in between. Germline V gene data show CDR1 as SEHNR and CDR2 as FQNEAQ (reference sequence). The CDR3 loop spans 18 amino acids.

The genes are TRBV28 and TRBJ2-3; 8 nucleotides match TRBD2. In germline, CDR1 is MDHEN, CDR2 SYDVKM. V lost 6 bases and J lost 5; bases outside the gene matches: 16. This CDR3 spans 17 amino acids. CDR3 coding DNA: TGTGCCAGCAGCCCCCACGCGGGGGGACTAGGGGGAGATACGCAGTATTTT. Protein product: CASSPHAGGLGGDTQYF. The entire variable domain, with the rest obtained from reference TRBV28 and TRBJ2-3, is as follows: DVKVTQSSRYLVKRTGEKVFLECVQDMDHENMFWYRQDPGLGLRLIYFSYDVKMKEKGDIPEGYSVSREKKERFSLILESASTNQTSMYLCASSPHAGGLGGDTQYFGPGTRLTVL.

This clone has just one count. The gene calls are TRBV10-1 and TRBJ2-3, with TRBD2 identical over 7 bases. V was clipped by 3 bases and J by 6 bases; unmatched bases: 9. This CDR3 region has 15 residues. Germline V gene lookup returns CDR1 WNHNN and CDR2 SYGVQD (reference sequence). CDR3: CASSERSGISDTQYF. The DNA of the CDR3 is TGCGCCAGCAGTGAAAGGAGCGGGATATCGGATACGCAGTATTTT.

In its sample, this clone was seen once. The chain couples TRBV7-2 to TRBJ2-7; 12 bases agree with TRBD2. Germline V lookup: CDR1 SGHTA, CDR2 FQGNSA. CDR3 length equals 19 residues. The J segment lost 2 bases and the V segment lost 5 bases, leaving 16 bases of the junction unmatched. CDR3 residues: CASSPKTGLAGLPPYEQYF. DNA of the CDR3: TGTGCCAGCAGCCCCAAAACTGGACTAGCGGGACTTCCTCCCTACGAGCAGTACTTC.

V is TRBV27 and J is TRBJ1-1; D may be TRBD1 (5 bases). Germline V gene sequence: CDR1 MNHEY, CDR2 SMNVEV (reference sequence). The ends were cut back, 6 bases at V and 3 bases at J, with 8 bases in the middle. This CDR3 has 12 amino acids. The CDR3 reads CASRARDTEAFF. The CDR3 bases are TGTGCCAGCAGGGCCAGGGACACTGAAGCTTTCTTT.

The chain has TRBV5-1 and TRBJ2-5, with TRBD1 matching over 9 bases. V was pared by 5 bases and J by 2 bases, with 7 bases of the junction left unmatched. CDR3 size: 15 residues. Germline values: CDR1 SGHRS, CDR2 YFSETQ. CDR3 sequence (DNA): TGCGCCAGCAGGCAGCAGGACAGGGGACAAGAGACCCAGTACTTC. Translated: CASRQQDRGQETQYF. Full variable domain (remainder filled in from reference TRBV5-1 and TRBJ2-5): KAGVTQTPRYLIKTRGQQVTLSCSPISGHRSVSWYQQTPGQGLQFLFEYFSETQRNKGNFPGRFSGRQFSNSRSEMNVSTLELGDSALYLCASRQQDRGQETQYFGPGTRLLVL.

The rearrangement links TRBV11-1 to TRBJ2-5; weak D call: TRBD2 (6 bases). The CDR3 runs to 13 residues. With 10 bases removed from V and 5 bases from J, the gap between germline ends came to 17 bases. The germline gives CDR1 SGHAT, CDR2 FQDESV (reference sequence). The CDR3 spells CATRDFRGETQYF. As DNA, the CDR3 is TGTGCCACCCGGGACTTTCGAGGGGAGACCCAGTACTTC.

This clone was detected only once. This rearrangement joins TRBV2 to TRBJ2-3; D may be TRBD1 (6 bases). Trimming took off 5 bases at V and 7 bases at J, with 13 bases between the two ends. The CDR3 extends over 13 amino acids. Germline CDR1 reads SNHLY; CDR2 reads FYNNEI. The chain's CDR3 is CASSWTVGNTQYF. DNA for the CDR3: TGTGCCAGCAGTTGGACAGTAGGAAATACGCAGTATTTT.

The chain joins TRBV19 to TRBJ1-1; D perhaps matches TRBD1 (6 bases). Germline CDR1 and CDR2: LNHDA and SQIVND (reference sequence). With 6 bases removed from V and 1 base from J, the gap between germline ends came to 12 bases. The CDR3 covers 14 residues. The CDR3 spells CASRVSGENTEAFF. The DNA of the CDR3 is TGTGCCAGTAGAGTCTCAGGGGAGAACACTGAAGCTTTCTTT.

This clone was seen just once. V usage is TRBV4-2 and J usage is TRBJ2-5; 9 nucleotides agree with TRBD2. The assigned J gene may be wrong: the sequence end matches TRBJ2-7 better. CDR3 size: 16 residues. The germline CDR1 and CDR2 sequences are LGHNA and YNFKEQ. The CDR3 region has the DNA TGTGCCAGCAGCCAAGCCCAGTTAGCGGGGGCCTACGAGCAGTACTTC. It encodes CASSQAQLAGAYEQYF.

This clone was seen a few times. This chain links TRBV11-3 with TRBJ1-1, with 7 bases matching TRBD1. CDR1 is SGHNT and CDR2 is YENEEA in the germline V gene. J gave up 5 bases and V 1 base, and 10 bases lay outside the gene matches. This CDR3 has 16 residues. In nucleotides, the CDR3 is TGTGCCAGCAGCTTAGGGGGGACAGATGCCGGTACTGAAGCTTTCTTT. Amino acid sequence: CASSLGGTDAGTEAFF.

CDR3 loop: CASSLAGLDTQYF. CDR3 DNA sequence: TGTGCCAGCAGTTTAGCCGGGTTAGATACGCAGTATTTT. This rearrangement joins TRBV27 to TRBJ2-3; no clear D. The CDR3 consists of 13 residues. Germline lookup yields CDR1 MNHEY and CDR2 SMNVEV (reference sequence). Trimming pared 2 bases from V and 5 bases from J, leaving 8 bases between.

This chain uses TRBV6-5 with TRBJ1-2; D gene uncertain. CDR1 and CDR2 from the germline V gene are MNHEY and SVGAGI. V was trimmed by 5 bases and J by 1 base, leaving 2 bases between them. This CDR3 has 11 amino acids. The CDR3 here is CASSRNYGYTF. CDR3 in DNA: TGTGCCAGCAGTCGTAACTATGGCTACACCTTC.

This chain joins TRBV6-5 and TRBJ2-7, with 8 bases that match TRBD2. Trimming cost V 6 bases and J 10 bases; bases outside gene matches: 14. The CDR3 has 14 residues. Germline V CDR1 and CDR2: MNHEY, SVGAGI. Here the CDR3 reads CASSLSERGKIQYF. The CDR3 region has the DNA TGTGCCAGCAGCCTTTCTGAGCGGGGGAAAATACAGTACTTC.